The 31 T cell receptor beta chains below come from one sample, sequenced in a study of blood T cell repertoires in COVID-19. The repertoire was sequenced with immunoSEQ multiplex PCR; TCRdb's copy has only in-frame clones and lacks some. The table includes approximately 92,000 clones, around three quarters detected once. Sequenced material: peripheral blood. These receptors all come from a man between 50 and 59 years old who had recovered from COVID-19.

This clone was counted at least ten times. V gene TRBV28 combines with J gene TRBJ1-5, with D unclear. V was cut by 2 bases and J by 1 base, with 6 bases left in between. Germline lookup yields CDR1 MDHEN and CDR2 SYDVKM. This CDR3 is 14 amino acids long. This CDR3 is CASSLEQSNQPQHF. In DNA form, the CDR3 reads TGTGCCAGCAGTTTAGAACAGAGCAATCAGCCCCAGCATTTT.

The chain recombines TRBV6-4 with TRBJ1-2; 8 positions match TRBD1. Germline V lookup: CDR1 MRHNA, CDR2 SNTAGT. J was trimmed by 7 bases and V by 0 bases; bases with no gene match: 4. The CDR3 runs 14 residues. In DNA form, the CDR3 reads TGTGCCAGCAGTGACTCGGGCAGGGGGCTTGGCTACACCTTC. It specifies CASSDSGRGLGYTF.

V usage is TRBV27 and J usage is TRBJ2-7, with TRBD1 identical over 9 bases. The CDR3 has 15 amino acids. The V and J ends lost 10 bases and 2 bases, in that order; junction bases with no gene match: 12. CDR1 is MNHEY and CDR2 is SMNVEV in the germline V gene (reference sequence). The DNA of the CDR3 is TGTGCCACACAGCCATCGGGACAGGGACCCTACGAGCAGTACTTC. Translation: CATQPSGQGPYEQYF.

This chain connects TRBV10-1 to TRBJ1-1; 7 nucleotides align to TRBD1. V lost 6 bases and J lost 3; bases outside the gene matches: 1. The CDR3 sequence is 12 residues long. CDR1 is WNHNN, CDR2 SYGVQD, per germline (reference sequence). CDR3 amino acids: CASSQGDTEAFF. CDR3 coding DNA: TGCGCCAGCAGCCAGGGGGACACTGAAGCTTTCTTT.

This rearrangement joins TRBV9 to TRBJ1-5; D unclear. Trimming stripped 3 bases from V and 5 bases from J, with 9 bases between. The CDR3 length is 13 residues. The germline V gene has CDR1 SGDLS and CDR2 YYNGEE. CDR3: CASSARADQPQHF. CDR3 sequence (DNA): TGTGCCAGCAGCGCCCGTGCGGATCAGCCCCAGCATTTT.

The chain uses TRBV9 and TRBJ2-2; tentatively, D is TRBD1 (6 bases). Trimming cost V 0 bases and J 6 bases, with 15 bases left between them. The CDR3 runs 16 residues. Germline V gene sequence: CDR1 SGDLS, CDR2 YYNGEE. The CDR3 loop reads CASSVGQGQASGELFF. In DNA, the CDR3 is TGTGCCAGCAGCGTAGGTCAGGGGCAAGCATCCGGGGAGCTGTTTTTT.

The V gene is TRBV20-1, the J gene TRBJ2-7; no clear D gene. The CDR3 sequence is 14 residues long. Per germline, CDR1 DFQATT and CDR2 SNEGSKA (reference sequence). Trimming removed 3 bases from V and 6 bases from J, with 18 bases in between. The CDR3 region has the DNA TGCAGTGCTAGTAAATCCCTAGTTAATGGCGAGCAGTACTTC. Residues: CSASKSLVNGEQYF.

This clone was detected ten times or more. The chain joins TRBV5-1 to TRBJ2-7, with 10 bases aligning to TRBD2. CDR1 and CDR2 (germline): SGHRS, YFSETQ. The J segment lost 3 bases and the V segment lost 1 base, leaving 4 bases of the junction unmatched. The CDR3 contains 15 residues. CDR3 DNA sequence: TGCGCCAGCAGCTTGATCGGGACTAGCGACTACGAGCAGTACTTC. Protein product: CASSLIGTSDYEQYF. Full variable domain (remainder filled in from reference TRBV5-1 and TRBJ2-7): KAGVTQTPRYLIKTRGQQVTLSCSPISGHRSVSWYQQTPGQGLQFLFEYFSETQRNKGNFPGRFSGRQFSNSRSEMNVSTLELGDSALYLCASSLIGTSDYEQYFGPGTRLTVT.

The chain has TRBV7-2 and TRBJ1-5; no clear D gene. Trimming cost V 4 bases and J 6 bases, with 10 bases left between them. Germline V lookup: CDR1 SGHTA, CDR2 FQGNSA. The CDR3 loop spans 13 amino acids. CDR3 amino acids: CASSSRYIQPQHF. DNA for the CDR3: TGTGCCAGCAGCTCCCGGTATATTCAGCCCCAGCATTTT.

The rearrangement uses TRBV7-6 and TRBJ2-5; a weak D match, TRBD1 (7 bases). Germline values: CDR1 SGHVS, CDR2 FNYEAQ. The V end lost 0 bases, the J end lost 4 bases, and 15 bases lay between the germline ends. This CDR3 region has 16 residues. The DNA for the CDR3 is TGTGCCAGCAGCTTAGCGGTGGACAGGAGGGGAGAGACCCAGTACTTC. It yields the protein CASSLAVDRRGETQYF.

J is TRBJ2-6 and V is TRBV27, with D uncertain. Trimming removed 7 bases from V and 2 bases from J, with 12 bases in between. The germline CDR1 and CDR2 sequences are MNHEY and SMNVEV (reference sequence). The CDR3 is 15 residues long. Here the CDR3 reads CASKISRAGANVLTF. The CDR3 DNA reads TGTGCCAGCAAAATAAGTCGGGCTGGGGCCAACGTCCTGACTTTC.

This chain connects TRBV19 to TRBJ1-6; D is perhaps TRBD1 (5 bases). In germline, CDR1 is LNHDA, CDR2 SQIVND (reference sequence). There are 15 residues in the CDR3. V lost 3 bases and J 5 bases, leaving 11 bases between the germline ends. CDR3 in DNA: TGTGCCAGTAGTATGCTGGACATAGATAATTCACCCCTCCACTTT. Translation gives CASSMLDIDNSPLHF.

This chain uses TRBV15 with TRBJ1-5; D is possibly TRBD1 (6 bases). In germline, CDR1 is LNHNV, CDR2 YYDKDF (reference sequence). V lost 5 bases and J lost 7, with 18 bases in between. The CDR3 is 15 amino acids. The CDR3 DNA is TGTGCCACCAGCGGATATACAGGGCAGGTCCAGCCCCAGCATTTT. Its protein is CATSGYTGQVQPQHF.

The chain couples TRBV10-2 to TRBJ1-5; TRBD1 aligns across 8 bases. Germline CDR1 WSHSY, CDR2 SAAADI. CDR3 size: 14 residues. Losses at the gene ends were 3 bases for V and 9 bases for J; bases not matched to a gene: 7. The CDR3 protein is CASSEWTGPGPQHF. The CDR3 coding sequence is TGCGCCAGCAGTGAATGGACAGGGCCTGGGCCCCAGCATTTT.

V usage is TRBV3-1 (or the pseudogene TRBV3-2) and J usage is TRBJ2-7; D is uncertain. Between the trimmed V and J ends, which lost 1 base and 4 bases, there was a span of 11 bases. CDR3 size: 14 residues. CDR1 and CDR2 (germline): LGHDT, YNNKEL (reference sequence). The CDR3 DNA reads as TGTGCCAGCAGCCAAGGGGCCGTGGAATACGAGCAGTACTTC. Amino acid sequence: CASSQGAVEYEQYF.

The rearrangement uses TRBV18 and TRBJ2-1, with 13 bases lining up with TRBD2. V gave up 3 bases and J gave up 7 bases; unmatched junction bases: 6. The CDR3 spans 16 residues. Germline V CDR1 and CDR2: KGHSH, LQKENI. CDR3 in DNA: TGTGCCAGCTCACCGTCCGGGACTAGCGGGACAAATGAGCAGTTCTTC. Protein product: CASSPSGTSGTNEQFF.

V gene TRBV4-3 combines with J gene TRBJ2-2; tentative D call: TRBD2 (5 bases). The V end lost 5 bases, the J end lost 1 base, and 8 bases lay between the germline ends. CDR1 is LGHNA and CDR2 is YSLEER in the germline V gene. This CDR3 comprises 14 residues. CDR3 protein: CASSEGWNTGELFF. The DNA for the CDR3 is TGCGCCAGCAGCGAGGGTTGGAACACCGGGGAGCTGTTTTTT.

In its sample, this clone was seen a few times. This chain uses TRBV14 with TRBJ2-1, with 9 positions matching TRBD2. J gave up 2 bases and V 2 bases, and 7 bases lay outside the gene matches. This CDR3 has 17 residues. CDR1 and CDR2 (germline): SGHDN, FVKESK. In DNA form, the CDR3 reads TGTGCCAGCAGCCAAACTAGCGGGCGGGGGCCCTACAATGAGCAGTTCTTC. Its translation is CASSQTSGRGPYNEQFF.

This chain connects TRBV6-5 to TRBJ1-2; D call uncertain. The germline V and J ends were trimmed by 4 bases and 7 bases, with 16 bases remaining between them. Germline CDR1 and CDR2: MNHEY and SVGAGI. The CDR3 is 14 residues long. CDR3 coding DNA: TGTGCCAGCAGTTCCCTCAGGCAGTCCGGTGGCTACACCTTC. Translating it yields CASSSLRQSGGYTF.

The chain employs TRBV9 and TRBJ1-1, with 7 nucleotides matching TRBD1. The germline V gene encodes CDR1 SGDLS and CDR2 YYNGEE. V gave up 3 bases and J gave up 9 bases; unmatched junction bases: 5. This CDR3 region has 12 residues. The CDR3 DNA is TGTGCCAGCAGCGCCGGGACAGCACAAGCTTTCTTT. Residues: CASSAGTAQAFF.

This rearrangement joins TRBV7-2 to TRBJ2-3, with D perhaps TRBD2 (5 bases). The CDR3 is made up of 15 amino acids. V was clipped by 4 bases and J by 2 bases, with 13 bases between them. Looked up from germline, CDR1 is SGHTA and CDR2 is FQGNSA. CDR3 in DNA: TGTGCCAGCAGCTCTCAACTAGTCAACACAGATACGCAGTATTTT. Amino acid sequence: CASSSQLVNTDTQYF.

V gene TRBV21-1 combines with J gene TRBJ1-4; whether TRBD1, the table's D call, matches the DNA was not checked. TRBV21-1 is a pseudogene locus. CDR3 length: 15 amino acids. This CDR3 reads CASSKQGGANEKLFF. Here the CDR3 DNA reads TGTGCCAGCAGCAAACAGGGTGGAGCTAATGAAAAACTGTTTTTT.

This clone was counted only a few times. The CDR3 nucleotides are TGTGCCAGCAGTTCGAGGACACAAGCTTTCTTT. Its translation is CASSSRTQAFF. The chain is built from TRBV27 and TRBJ1-1; weak D call: TRBD1 (5 bases). The CDR3 length is 11 residues. The germline V gene encodes CDR1 MNHEY and CDR2 SMNVEV (reference sequence). Trimming stripped 4 bases from V and 9 bases from J, with 9 bases between.

The rearrangement joins TRBV20-1 to TRBJ2-7, with 9 bases lining up with TRBD2. The CDR3 consists of 15 residues. CDR1 and CDR2 (germline): DFQATT, SNEGSKA (reference sequence). V trimming: 3 bases; J trimming: 3 bases; junction bases outside the gene matches: 9. This chain's CDR3 is CSASDRASGVYEQYF. The CDR3 coding sequence is TGCAGTGCTAGTGACAGAGCTAGCGGGGTCTACGAGCAGTACTTC.

This clone was observed many times. This chain connects TRBV15 to TRBJ2-5, with D maybe TRBD1 (6 bases). Germline-derived CDR1 and CDR2 are LNHNV and YYDKDF (reference sequence). The CDR3 length is 14 residues. Between the trimmed V and J ends, which lost 6 bases and 4 bases, there was a span of 15 bases. The CDR3 sequence is CATSTRGGGETQYF. Here the CDR3 DNA reads TGTGCCACCAGTACAAGAGGGGGTGGAGAGACCCAGTACTTC.

The gene calls are TRBV29-1 and TRBJ1-2, with 7 bases that match TRBD1. V was pared by 7 bases and J by 5 bases, with 4 bases of the junction left unmatched. This CDR3 has 11 residues. The germline V gene has CDR1 SQVTM and CDR2 ANQGSEA. CDR3 sequence: CSGLQGYGYTF. CDR3 nucleotide sequence: TGCAGCGGCTTACAGGGGTATGGCTACACCTTC.

This rearrangement joins TRBV5-1 to TRBJ2-7; 10 bases are shared with TRBD1. CDR1 is SGHRS, CDR2 YFSETQ, per germline. V was clipped by 4 bases and J by 4 bases; unmatched bases: 5. CDR3 length equals 14 residues. The CDR3 DNA is TGCGCCAGCAGCGTGGACAGGGGGGTATACGAGCAGTACTTC. Amino acids: CASSVDRGVYEQYF.

There are many counts of this clone. The chain couples TRBV7-2 to TRBJ2-1; the D gene is possibly TRBD2 (6 bases). The CDR3 runs to 13 residues. V shed 4 bases and J shed 6 bases, with 10 bases lying between them. Germline V CDR1 and CDR2: SGHTA, FQGNSA. CDR3 coding DNA: TGTGCCAGCAGCTCACGAGCGGGCAATGAGCAGTTCTTC. Amino acid sequence: CASSSRAGNEQFF.

The chain links TRBV6-5 to TRBJ1-1, with D unresolved. The ends were cut back, 0 bases at V and 4 bases at J, with 15 bases in the middle. The CDR3 sequence is 16 residues long. Germline values: CDR1 MNHEY, CDR2 SVGAGI. CDR3 sequence reads: CASSYSRTLGGTEAFF. DNA of the CDR3: TGTGCCAGCAGTTACTCGAGGACTCTGGGTGGCACTGAAGCTTTCTTT.

CDR3 sequence reads: CASSFGEGLNGYTF. The CDR3 DNA follows: TGTGCCAGCAGCTTTGGTGAGGGCTTGAACGGCTACACCTTC. The chain has TRBV5-5 and TRBJ1-2; no clear D. Germline V CDR1 and CDR2: SGHKS, YYEKEE (reference sequence). The germline V and J ends were trimmed by 2 bases and 8 bases, with 16 bases remaining between them. This CDR3 region has 14 residues.

The rearrangement links TRBV7-2 to TRBJ2-7, with TRBD2 matching 10 bases. Per germline, CDR1 SGHTA and CDR2 FQGNSA. The CDR3 runs 14 residues. V lost 3 bases to trimming and J lost 6 bases; unmatched junction nucleotides: 5. The CDR3 nucleotides read TGTGCCAGCAGCTTTAGCGGGAGGCCGCTCGAGCAGTACTTC. Protein product: CASSFSGRPLEQYF.